This TCR beta chain was sequenced in a study of shared clonotypes between healthy human individuals. Overall study context: Every donor yielded three CD4 naive, three CD4 memory, two CD8 naive and one CD8 memory plate.

The V gene's germline CDR1 is LNHDA and CDR2 SQIVND (reference sequence). The V end lost 4 bases, the J end lost 3 bases, and 14 bases lay between the germline ends. CDR3 length equals 15 residues. The data were produced by immunoSEQ multiplex PCR, yet TCRdb's version contains in-frame clones alone and is incomplete. The sample carries roughly 1,600,000 clones, approximately 98.5% recorded once. The origin of this receptor is a man younger than 40 in good health. The chain carries TRBV19 and TRBJ2-3; D may be TRBD1 (6 bases). Material for sequencing was naive CD4+ T cells sorted from blood. Sample subset: CD45RA+ positively selected. This chain's CDR3 is CASSTFQGFTDTQYF. The CDR3 region has the DNA TGTGCCAGTAGTACCTTTCAGGGGTTTACAGATACGCAGTATTTT.